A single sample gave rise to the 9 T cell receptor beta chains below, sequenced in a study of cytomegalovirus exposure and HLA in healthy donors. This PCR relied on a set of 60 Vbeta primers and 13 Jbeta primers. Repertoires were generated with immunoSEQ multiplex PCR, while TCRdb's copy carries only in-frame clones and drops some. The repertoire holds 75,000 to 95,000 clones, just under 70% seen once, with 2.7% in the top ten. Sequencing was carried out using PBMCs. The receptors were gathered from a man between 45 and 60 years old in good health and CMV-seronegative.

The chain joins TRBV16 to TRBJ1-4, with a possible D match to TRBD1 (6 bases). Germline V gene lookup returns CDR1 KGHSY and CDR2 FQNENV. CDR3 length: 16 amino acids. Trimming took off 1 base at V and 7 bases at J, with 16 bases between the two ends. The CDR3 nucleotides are TGTGCCAGCAGCCAATTCACAGGGTGGGGCAGTGAAAAACTGTTTTTT. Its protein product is CASSQFTGWGSEKLFF. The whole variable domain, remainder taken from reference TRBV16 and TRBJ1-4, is GEEVAQTPKHLVRGEGQKAKLYCAPIKGHSYVFWYQQVLKNEFKFLISFQNENVFDETGMPKERFSAKCLPNSPCSLEIQATKLEDSAVYFCASSQFTGWGSEKLFFGSGTQLSVL.

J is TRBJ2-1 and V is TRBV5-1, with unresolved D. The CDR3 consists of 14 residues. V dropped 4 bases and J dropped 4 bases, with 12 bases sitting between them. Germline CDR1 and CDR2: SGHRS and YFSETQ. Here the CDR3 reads CASSTVLSYNEQFF. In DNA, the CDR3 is TGCGCCAGCAGCACTGTACTAAGTTACAATGAGCAGTTCTTC.

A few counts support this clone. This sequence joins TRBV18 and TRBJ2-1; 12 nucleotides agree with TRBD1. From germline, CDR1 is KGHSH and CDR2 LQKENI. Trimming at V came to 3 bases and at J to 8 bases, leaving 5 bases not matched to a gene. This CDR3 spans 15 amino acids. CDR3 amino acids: CASSPGTGGEDEQFF. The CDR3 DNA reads TGTGCCAGCTCACCCGGGACAGGGGGCGAGGATGAGCAGTTCTTC.

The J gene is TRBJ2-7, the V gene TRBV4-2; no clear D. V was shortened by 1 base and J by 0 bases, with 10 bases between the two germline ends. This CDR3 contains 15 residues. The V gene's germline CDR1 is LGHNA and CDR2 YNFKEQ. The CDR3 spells CASSQAPGLSYEQYF. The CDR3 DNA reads TGTGCCAGCAGCCAAGCGCCCGGTCTCTCCTACGAGCAGTACTTC.

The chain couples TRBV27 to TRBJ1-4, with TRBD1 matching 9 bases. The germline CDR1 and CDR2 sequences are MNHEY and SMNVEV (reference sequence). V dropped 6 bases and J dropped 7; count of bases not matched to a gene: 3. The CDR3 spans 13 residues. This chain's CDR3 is CASSDRGFEKLFF. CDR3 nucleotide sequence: TGTGCCAGCAGCGACAGGGGGTTTGAAAAACTGTTTTTT. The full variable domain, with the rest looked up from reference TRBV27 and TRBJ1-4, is EAQVTQNPRYLITVTGKKLTVTCSQNMNHEYMSWYRQDPGLGLRQIYYSMNVEVTDKGDVPEGYKVSRKEKRNFPLILESPSPNQTSLYFCASSDRGFEKLFFGSGTQLSVL.

The CDR3 DNA follows: TGTGCCAGCAGTGAGGGACAGGGGGTATTCACAGATACGCAGTATTTT. Its protein product is CASSEGQGVFTDTQYF. J is TRBJ2-3 and V is TRBV2; 11 positions agree with TRBD1. The trim removed 3 bases at V and 2 bases at J, leaving 4 bases unmatched. This CDR3 contains 16 residues. Germline V gene sequence: CDR1 SNHLY, CDR2 FYNNEI.

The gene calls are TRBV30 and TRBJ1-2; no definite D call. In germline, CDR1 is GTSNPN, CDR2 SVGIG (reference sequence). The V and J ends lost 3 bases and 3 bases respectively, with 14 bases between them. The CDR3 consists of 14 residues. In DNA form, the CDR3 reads TGTGCCTGGAGCCACCCGGGTGCCTACTATGGCTACACCTTC. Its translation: CAWSHPGAYYGYTF. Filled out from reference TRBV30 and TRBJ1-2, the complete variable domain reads SQTIHQWPATLVQPVGSPLSLECTVEGTSNPNLYWYRQAAGRGLQLLFYSVGIGQISSEVPQNLSASRPQDRQFILSSKKLLLSDSGFYLCAWSHPGAYYGYTFGSGTRLTVV.

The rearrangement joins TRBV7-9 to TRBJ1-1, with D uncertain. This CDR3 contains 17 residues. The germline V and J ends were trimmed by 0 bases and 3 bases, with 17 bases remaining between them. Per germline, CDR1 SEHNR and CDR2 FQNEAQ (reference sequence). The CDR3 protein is CASSLAPPRGPYTEAFF. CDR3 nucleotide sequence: TGTGCCAGCAGCTTAGCCCCCCCACGCGGGCCCTACACTGAAGCTTTCTTT.

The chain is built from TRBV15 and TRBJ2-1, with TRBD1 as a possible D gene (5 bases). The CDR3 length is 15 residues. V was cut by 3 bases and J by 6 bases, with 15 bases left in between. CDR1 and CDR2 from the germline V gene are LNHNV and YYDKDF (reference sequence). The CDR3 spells CATSSPGAGANEQFF. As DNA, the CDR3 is TGTGCCACCAGCAGCCCTGGGGCAGGTGCCAATGAGCAGTTCTTC.